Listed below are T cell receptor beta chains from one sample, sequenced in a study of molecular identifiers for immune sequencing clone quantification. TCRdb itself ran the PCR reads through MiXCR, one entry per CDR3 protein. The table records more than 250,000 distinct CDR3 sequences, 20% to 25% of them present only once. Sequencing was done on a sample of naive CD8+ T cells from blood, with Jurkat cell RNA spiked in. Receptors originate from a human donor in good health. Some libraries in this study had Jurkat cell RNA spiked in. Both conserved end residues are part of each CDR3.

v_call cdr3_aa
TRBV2 CASSSHLF
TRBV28 CASSLTGDAGYTF
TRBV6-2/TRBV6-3 CASSHAGTDYGYTF
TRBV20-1 CSARDLRTSGNTYEQYF
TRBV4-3 CASSQGAGVYEQYF
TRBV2 CASSEVTDLNTEAFF
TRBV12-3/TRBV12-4 CASSSHPTGGGEKLFF
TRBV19 CASSIRGGDTQHF
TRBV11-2 CASSHLVGATYEQYF
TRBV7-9 CASSIGRDYEQYF
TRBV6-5 CASSWMDTGELFF
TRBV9 CASSEYLAGGPDTQYF
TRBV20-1 CSARTRTGTANYGYTF
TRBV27 CASSPRDPGHTEAFF
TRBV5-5 CASLQSSDTQYF
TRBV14 CASSRRTSGYGAQYF
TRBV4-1 CASSSGTGEYEQYF
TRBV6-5 CASSYDPGATEAFF
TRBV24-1 CATSDSRRRTGYEQYF
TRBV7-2 CASSYPGLAGVYEQYF
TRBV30 CAWSGRVEQFF
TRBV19 CASSIYYVELDTEAFF
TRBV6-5 CASSKTGTSDLAYSADTQYF
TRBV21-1 CASSIQTGAGELFF
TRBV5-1 CASSLVTTRESAYEQYF
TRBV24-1 CATSETGVEQYF
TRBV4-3 CASSQEDSGGAHEQFF
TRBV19 CASSIVGQQNNEQFF
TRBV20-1 CSARDLAGVEETQYF
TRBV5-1 CASSFGSGARTEAFF
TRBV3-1 CASSQRTGTTGELFF
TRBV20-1 CSANDVDTQYF
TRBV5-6 CASSPLAGGGNTQYF
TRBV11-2 CASSHRQEGTEAFF
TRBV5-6 CATDGLAPYEQYF
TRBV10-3 CAISRGDSLSGANVLTF
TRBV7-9 CASSFLAVRTDTQYF
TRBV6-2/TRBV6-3 CATEVPMNTEAFF
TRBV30 CAWTWGLGYEQYF
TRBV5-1 CASSWTSGDSYNEQFF
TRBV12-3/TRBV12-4 CASSPPSGSLETQYF
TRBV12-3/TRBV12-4 CASTTTGLAWSGANVLTF
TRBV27 CASSSGTGMWSNQPQHF
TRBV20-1 CSALPLAGTPSYEQYF
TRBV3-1 CASSQPSGLTDTQYF
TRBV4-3 CASSQAALPPSAYNEQFF
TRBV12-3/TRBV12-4 CASSLMGPNQPQHF
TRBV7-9 CASSLGGQGAIEQYF
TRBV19 CASSIALATRTYEQYF
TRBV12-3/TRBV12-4 CASSQRTGDQPQHF
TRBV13 CASEIAGRVSDTQYF
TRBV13 CASSFQAEGNSPLHF
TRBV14 CASSQPTGLREQYF
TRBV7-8 CASSRTGGPLAKNIQYF
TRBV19 CASSGGTHQPQHF